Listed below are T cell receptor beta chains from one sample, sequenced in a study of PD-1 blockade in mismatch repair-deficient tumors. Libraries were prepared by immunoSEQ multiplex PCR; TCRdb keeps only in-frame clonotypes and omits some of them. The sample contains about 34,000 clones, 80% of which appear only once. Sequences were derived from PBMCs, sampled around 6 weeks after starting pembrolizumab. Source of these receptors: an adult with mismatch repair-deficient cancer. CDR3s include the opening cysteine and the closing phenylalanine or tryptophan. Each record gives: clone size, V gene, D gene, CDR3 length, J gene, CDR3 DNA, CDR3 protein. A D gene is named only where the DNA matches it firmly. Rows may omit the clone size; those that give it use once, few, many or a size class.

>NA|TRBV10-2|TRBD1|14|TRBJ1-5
TGCGCCAGCACCAGTACAGGGGCCGGTCAGCCCCAGCATTTT
CASTSTGAGQPQHF
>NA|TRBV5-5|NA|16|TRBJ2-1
TGTGCCAGCACCCCTGGGGGGACTTACTCCTACAATGAGCAGTTCTTC
CASTPGGTYSYNEQFF
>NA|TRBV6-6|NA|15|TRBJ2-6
TGTGCCAGCAGAACAGGATTCTCTGGGGCCAACGTCCTGACTTTC
CASRTGFSGANVLTF
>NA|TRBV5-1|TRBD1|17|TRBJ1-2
TGCGCCAGCAGCTCCCTACAGGGGAGCCAAACTAACTATGGCTACACCTTC
CASSSLQGSQTNYGYTF
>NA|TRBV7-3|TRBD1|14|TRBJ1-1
TGTGCCAGCAGCCCAGGGGGAACAAACACTGAAGCTTTCTTT
CASSPGGTNTEAFF
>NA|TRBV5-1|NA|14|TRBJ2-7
TGCGCCAGCAGCTTTAGCAGTCCCTCCTACGAGCAGTACTTC
CASSFSSPSYEQYF
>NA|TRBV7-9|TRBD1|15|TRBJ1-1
TGTGCCAGCAGCCCCCGACAGGGACTGAACACTGAAGCTTTCTTT
CASSPRQGLNTEAFF
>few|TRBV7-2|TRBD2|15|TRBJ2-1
TGTGCCAGCAGCATCACTAGCGGCTCCTACAATGAGCAGTTCTTC
CASSITSGSYNEQFF
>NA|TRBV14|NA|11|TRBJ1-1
TGTGCCAGCAGCCAGCAGGGGTCAGCTTTCTTT
CASSQQGSAFF
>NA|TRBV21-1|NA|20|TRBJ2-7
TGTGCCAGCAGCCCAGAGGCATTAGAGTCCCGTTCGGAAGAGGACTACGAGCAGTACTTC
CASSPEALESRSEEDYEQYF
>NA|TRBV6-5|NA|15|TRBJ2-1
TGTGCCAGCAGTTACTCCCTAGCGAGAAACAATGAGCAGTTCTTC
CASSYSLARNNEQFF
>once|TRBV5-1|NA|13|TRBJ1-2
TGCGCCAGCAGCTCCGGGCCGGGGGAAGGCTACACCTTC
CASSSGPGEGYTF
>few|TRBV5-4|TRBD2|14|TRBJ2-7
TGTGCCAGCAGCGTGGGGACTAGTCGGGACGAGCAGTACTTC
CASSVGTSRDEQYF
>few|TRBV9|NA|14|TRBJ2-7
TGTGCCAGCAGCGTAGCGAGTTCTCCCTACGAGCAGTACTTC
CASSVASSPYEQYF
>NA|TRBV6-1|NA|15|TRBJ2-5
TGTGCCAGCAGTGCCCCGGACAGACCACAAGAGACCCAGTACTTC
CASSAPDRPQETQYF
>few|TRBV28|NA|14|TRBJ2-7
TGTGCCAGCAGTTTATTGGACAGCTCCTACGAGCAGTACTTC
CASSLLDSSYEQYF
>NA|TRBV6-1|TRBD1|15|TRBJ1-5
TGTGCCAGCAGGCAGGACAGGGGGCTCAATCAGCCCCAGCATTTT
CASRQDRGLNQPQHF
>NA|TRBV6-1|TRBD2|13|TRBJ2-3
TGTGCCAGCAGCCGGGGGGGCACAGATACGCAGTATTTT
CASSRGGTDTQYF
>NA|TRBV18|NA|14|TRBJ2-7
TGTGCCAGCTCCCCAGGTCCCGGGTCCTACGAGCAGTACTTC
CASSPGPGSYEQYF
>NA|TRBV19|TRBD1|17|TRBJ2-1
TGTGCCAGTAGCCCCAGGACAGGTTCAAGCTCCTACAATGAGCAGTTCTTC
CASSPRTGSSSYNEQFF
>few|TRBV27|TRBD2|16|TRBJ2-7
TGTGCCAGCAGTCGATCGTGGACTAGCGGGAGCTACGAGCAGTACTTC
CASSRSWTSGSYEQYF
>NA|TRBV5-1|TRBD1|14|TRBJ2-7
TGCGCCAGCAGCTTGGGGACAGGAATCTACGAGCAGTACTTC
CASSLGTGIYEQYF
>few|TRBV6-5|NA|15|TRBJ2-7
TGTGCCAGCAGACCTTCGGGGTCGATCTCCTACGAGCAGTACTTC
CASRPSGSISYEQYF
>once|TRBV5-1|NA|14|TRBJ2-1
TGCGCCAGCAGCTTGGTGTCTAGCCACAATGAGCAGTTCTTC
CASSLVSSHNEQFF
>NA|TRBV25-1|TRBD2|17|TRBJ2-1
TGTGCCAGCAGTGATCTAGCGGGAACACTACCCTACAATGAGCAGTTCTTC
CASSDLAGTLPYNEQFF
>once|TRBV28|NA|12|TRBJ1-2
TGTGCCAGCAGTTTTGGCAGCTATGGCTACACCTTC
CASSFGSYGYTF
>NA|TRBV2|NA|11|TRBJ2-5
TGTGCCAGCAGTGAACTCGCGGGGGCCAACTTC
CASSELAGANF
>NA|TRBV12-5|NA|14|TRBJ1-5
TGTGCTAGTGGTTTGGTGGGGGGAAATCAGCCCCAGCATTTT
CASGLVGGNQPQHF
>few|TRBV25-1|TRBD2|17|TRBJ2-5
TGTGCCAGCAGTGAATATAGGGGGACTAGCGGGTTAGAGACCCAGTACTTC
CASSEYRGTSGLETQYF
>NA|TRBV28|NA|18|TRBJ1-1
TGTGCCAGCAGTTTATCCCCGGGACACCTAAAGTCGAACACTGAAGCTTTCTTT
CASSLSPGHLKSNTEAFF
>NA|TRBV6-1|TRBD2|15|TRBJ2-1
TGTGCCAGCAGTGCTGCGGGACTAGTTGGTAATGAGCAGTTCTTC
CASSAAGLVGNEQFF
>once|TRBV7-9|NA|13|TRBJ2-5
TGTGCCAGCAGCGACACGATGGGAGAGACCCAGTACTTC
CASSDTMGETQYF
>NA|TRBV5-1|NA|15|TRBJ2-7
TGCGCCAGCAGCTTGGGGACACCCCAAACCGAAGCAAGGAACTTC
CASSLGTPQTEARNF
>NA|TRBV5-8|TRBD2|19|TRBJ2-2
TGTGCCAGCAGCTTGGGCGGACTAGCGGGAGGGCCCAACACCGGGGAGCTGTTTTTT
CASSLGGLAGGPNTGELFF
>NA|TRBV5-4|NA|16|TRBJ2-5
TGTGCCAGCAGCTTGGATGCGACTAGGCCCCAAGAGACCCAGTACTTC
CASSLDATRPQETQYF
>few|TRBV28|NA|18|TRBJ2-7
TGTGCCAGCAGTTCCGACAGGAGCCGAGTGCTAGCGGAATACGAGCAGTACTTC
CASSSDRSRVLAEYEQYF
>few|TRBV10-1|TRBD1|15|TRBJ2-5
TGCGCCAGCAGTGAGTCGGGGACAGAGGAAGAGACCCAGTACTTC
CASSESGTEEETQYF
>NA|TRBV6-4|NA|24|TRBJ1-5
TGTGCCAGCAGTGACCGCGAACCGACAGGCGGTGGGATTAACAATCTATCCCATTATCAGCCCCAGCATTTT
CASSDREPTGGGINNLSHYQPQHF
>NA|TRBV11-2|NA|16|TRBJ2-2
TGTGCCAGCAGCTTATCTCCGGACAGATCCACCGGGGAGCTGTTTTTT
CASSLSPDRSTGELFF
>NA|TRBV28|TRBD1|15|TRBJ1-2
TGTGCCAGCAGTAACGACAGGGGGCGAGGCTATGGCTACACCTTC
CASSNDRGRGYGYTF
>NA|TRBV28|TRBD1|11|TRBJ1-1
TGTGCCAGCACCGTACAGGGGGGAGCTTTCTTT
CASTVQGGAFF
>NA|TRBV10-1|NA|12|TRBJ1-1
TGCGCCAGCAGTGAGTCGGGACTACCACCTTTCTTT
CASSESGLPPFF
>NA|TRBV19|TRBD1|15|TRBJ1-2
TGTGCCAGTAGTCCTTGGGACAGGGGGCAGAGTGGCTACACCTTC
CASSPWDRGQSGYTF
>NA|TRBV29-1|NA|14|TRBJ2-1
TGCAGCGTGTCTGGCGGGGTCCGGATTTACGAGCAGTTCTTC
CSVSGGVRIYEQFF
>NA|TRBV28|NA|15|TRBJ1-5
TGTGCCAGCAATACAGCGGGGGGCAACAATCAGCCCCAGCATTTT
CASNTAGGNNQPQHF
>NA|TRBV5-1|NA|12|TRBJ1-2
TGCGCCAGCAGCCTTAATATCGATGGCTACACCTTC
CASSLNIDGYTF
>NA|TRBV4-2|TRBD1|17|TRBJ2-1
TGTGCCAGCAGCCAAGATCCACAGGGGCGCCCTTACAATGAGCAGTTCTTC
CASSQDPQGRPYNEQFF
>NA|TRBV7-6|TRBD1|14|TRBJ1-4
TGTGCCAGCAGCTTAGACAGGGGGTATGAAAAACTGTTTTTT
CASSLDRGYEKLFF
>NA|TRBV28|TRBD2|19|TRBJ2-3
TGTGCCAGCAGCTCACCGGGACTAGCGGGAGGGCTTAGCACAGATACGCAGTATTTT
CASSSPGLAGGLSTDTQYF
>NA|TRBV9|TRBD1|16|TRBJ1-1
TGTGCCAGCAGCGTGACAGGGGGCACGGTGAACACTGAAGCTTTCTTT
CASSVTGGTVNTEAFF
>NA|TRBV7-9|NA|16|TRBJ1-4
TGTGCCAGCAGCCTGGGACTTCCGGGGACTAATGAAAAACTGTTTTTT
CASSLGLPGTNEKLFF
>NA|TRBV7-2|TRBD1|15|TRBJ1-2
TGTGCCAGCAGCTTAGGTTACAGGGGAAACTATGGCTACACCTTC
CASSLGYRGNYGYTF
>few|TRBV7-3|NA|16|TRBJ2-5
TGTGCCAGCAGCCCCGGGGGAGGAGGGGGCGGAGAGACCCAGTACTTC
CASSPGGGGGGETQYF
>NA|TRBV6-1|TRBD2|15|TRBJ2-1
TGTGCCAGCAGTCCAGGACTAGCGGTGTACAATGAGCAGTTCTTC
CASSPGLAVYNEQFF